This TCR beta chain was obtained from a study of T cell repertoires in cytomegalovirus infection. Across the study: Signatures in public TCR beta sequences pointed to both CMV infection and matching HLA type.

One entry per CDR3 protein, called by TCRdb with MiXCR from the reads. The table lists roughly 600,000 distinct CDR3 sequences, around 24% of them singletons. The CDR3 is made up of 16 amino acids. V shed 7 bases and J shed 1 base, with 17 bases lying between them. CDR1 is MNHNS and CDR2 is SASEGT in the germline V gene. Sequenced sample: CD8+ T cells from PBMCs. This TCR was sampled from a human donor in good health (CMV status not recorded). Some clones in this sample may be carry-over from other donors' samples. The J gene is TRBJ2-1, the V gene TRBV6-1; perhaps TRBD1 as D (6 bases). CDR3: CASTGNRDTSYNEQFF. The CDR3 DNA is TGTGCCAGCACCGGCAACAGGGACACTTCCTACAATGAGCAGTTCTTC.